Below are 9 T cell receptor beta chains sequenced from a single sample in a study of human T cells and chemical hapten exposure. TCRdb recomputed calls from the RACE reads with MiXCR, one row per CDR3 protein. The sample holds tens of thousands of distinct CDR3 sequences; 9.4% are singletons and the top ten take 14%. Stated time point: pre-sensitization, week 0. Treatment reported: therapeutic diphenylcyclopropenone sensitization with weekly scalp DPC. Sequencing was performed on whole blood, taken in connection with sensitization to the hapten diphenylcyclopropenone (DPC). These TCRs come from a woman aged 40 to 55 with alopecia areata. Some clones in this sample may be carry-over from other donors' samples.

This clonotype was seen repeatedly, ten times or more. The rearrangement uses TRBV4-2 and TRBJ2-6; D is ambiguous. The CDR3 loop spans 16 amino acids. Germline CDR1 reads LGHNA; CDR2 reads YNFKEQ. V was clipped by 4 bases and J by 0 bases, with 10 bases between them. CDR3 sequence: CASSLLSFSGANVLTF. The CDR3 DNA follows: TGTGCCAGCAGCCTACTCTCCTTCTCTGGGGCCAACGTCCTGACTTTC.

In nucleotides, the CDR3 is TGTGCCAGCACTGACAGGGGTGGCTACACCTTC. This gives the protein CASTDRGGYTF. V usage is TRBV6-2 or TRBV6-3 and J usage is TRBJ1-2; 8 nucleotides line up with TRBD1. J gave up 7 bases and V 7 bases, and 2 bases lay outside the gene matches. The CDR3 has 11 amino acids. Germline values: CDR1 MNHEY, CDR2 SVGEGT.

This clonotype was counted many times. The rearrangement links TRBV3-1 to TRBJ1-5; D uncertain. Germline assignment: CDR1 LGHDT and CDR2 YNNKEL (reference sequence). CDR3 length equals 16 residues. Trimming removed 4 bases from V and 1 base from J, with 14 bases in between. CDR3 residues: CASSPEERESNQPQHF. As DNA, the CDR3 is TGTGCCAGCAGCCCAGAGGAGCGGGAGAGCAATCAGCCCCAGCATTTT. Based on the CDR3 plus reference TRBV3-1 and TRBJ1-5, the full variable domain is DTAVSQTPKYLVTQMGNDKSIKCEQNLGHDTMYWYKQDSKKFLKIMFSYNNKELIINETVPNRFSPKSPDKAHLNLHINSLELGDSAVYFCASSPEERESNQPQHFGDGTRLSIL.

V is TRBV7-6 and J is TRBJ2-7, with D tentatively TRBD2 (5 bases). From germline, CDR1 is SGHVS and CDR2 FNYEAQ. V lost 5 bases, J lost 1 base, and 15 bases lay in between. The CDR3 is made up of 15 amino acids. CDR3 residues: CASSPGLTGSYEQYF. The DNA of the CDR3 is TGTGCCAGCAGCCCAGGACTGACGGGGTCCTACGAGCAGTACTTC.

This clonotype showed up many times. V usage is TRBV12-3 or TRBV12-4 and J usage is TRBJ2-2; possibly TRBD1 for D (6 bases). Trimming cost V 5 bases and J 1 base, with 14 bases left between them. CDR3 size: 16 residues. CDR3 DNA sequence: TGTGCCAGCAGTCTCGACAGGCTCTTGAACACCGGGGAGCTGTTTTTT. It codes for CASSLDRLLNTGELFF.

There are many counts of this clonotype. The chain recombines TRBV6-2 or TRBV6-3 with TRBJ1-5; D remains ambiguous. V lost 2 bases and J 6 bases, leaving 11 bases between the germline ends. This CDR3 comprises 14 residues. The germline V gene has CDR1 MNHEY and CDR2 SVGEGT. The CDR3 sequence is CASSYIPLGQPQHF. DNA of the CDR3: TGTGCCAGCAGTTACATCCCTCTAGGTCAGCCCCAGCATTTT.

V and J are TRBV5-1 and TRBJ2-7; 11 bases line up with TRBD1. The V gene end was trimmed by 0 bases and the J gene end by 2 bases; junction bases not matched to a gene: 4. CDR1 and CDR2 (germline): SGHRS, YFSETQ. The CDR3 sequence is 16 residues long. CDR3 in DNA: TGCGCCAGCAGCTTGGCCGGGACAGGGGGGACCTACGAGCAGTACTTC. It yields the protein CASSLAGTGGTYEQYF.

This clonotype was observed a few times. The V gene is TRBV12-3 or TRBV12-4, the J gene TRBJ2-7; 10 bases line up with TRBD1. The CDR3 extends over 15 amino acids. After removal of 3 bases from V and 4 bases from J, the junction contained 6 bases not matched to a gene. DNA of the CDR3: TGTGCCAGCAGTTTGGGACAGGGGATGGGGTACGAGCAGTACTTC. It codes for CASSLGQGMGYEQYF.

This chain links TRBV18 with TRBJ2-7; D is ambiguous. From germline, CDR1 is KGHSH and CDR2 LQKENI. V lost 2 bases and J 3 bases, leaving 5 bases between the germline ends. CDR3 length: 12 residues. This CDR3 reads CASSPGDYEQYF. CDR3 coding DNA: TGTGCCAGCTCACCAGGGGACTACGAGCAGTACTTC.